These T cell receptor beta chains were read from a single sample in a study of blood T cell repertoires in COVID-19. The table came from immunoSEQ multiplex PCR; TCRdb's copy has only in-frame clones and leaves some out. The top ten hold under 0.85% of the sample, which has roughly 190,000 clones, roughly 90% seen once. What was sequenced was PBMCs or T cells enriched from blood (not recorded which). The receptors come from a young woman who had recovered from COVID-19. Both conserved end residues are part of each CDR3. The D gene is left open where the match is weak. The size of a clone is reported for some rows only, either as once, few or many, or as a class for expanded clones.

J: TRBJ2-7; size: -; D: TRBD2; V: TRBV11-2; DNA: TGTGCCAGCAGCTTAGCAGGACTAGCGAGCGGCGAGCAGTACTTC; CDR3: CASSLAGLASGEQYF
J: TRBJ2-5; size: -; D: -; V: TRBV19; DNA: TGTGCCAGTAGCATAGAGGGGCGAGAGACCCAGTACTTC; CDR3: CASSIEGRETQYF
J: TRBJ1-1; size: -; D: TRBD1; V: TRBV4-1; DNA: TGCGCCAGCAGCCCCGCCGGGACAGGGAGTTTTGGAGCTTTCTTT; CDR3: CASSPAGTGSFGAFF
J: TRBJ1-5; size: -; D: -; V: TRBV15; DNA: TGTGCCACCAGCAGAGTTGGGGGGTTGGGCAATCAGCCCCAGCATTTT; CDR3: CATSRVGGLGNQPQHF
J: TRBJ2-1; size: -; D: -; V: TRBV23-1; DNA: TGCGCCAACCCAAAACAGGGCAAGAATGAGCAGTTCTTC; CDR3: CANPKQGKNEQFF
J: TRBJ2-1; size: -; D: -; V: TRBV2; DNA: TGTGCCAGCCGGACTAACAGGGGCTTAAACAATGAGCAGTTCTTC; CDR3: CASRTNRGLNNEQFF
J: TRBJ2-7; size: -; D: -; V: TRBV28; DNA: TGTGCCAGCAGTTCTTGGCACGAGCAGTACTTC; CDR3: CASSSWHEQYF
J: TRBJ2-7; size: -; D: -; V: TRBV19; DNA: TGTGCCAGTAGTAAAAGGACAGCCGACGAGCAGTACTTC; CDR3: CASSKRTADEQYF
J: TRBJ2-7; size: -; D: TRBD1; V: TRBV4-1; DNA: TGCGCCAGCAGCCATCCGGGACAGGGGAGCTACGAGCAGTACTTC; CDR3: CASSHPGQGSYEQYF
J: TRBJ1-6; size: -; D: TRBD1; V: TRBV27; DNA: TGTGCCAGCAGGCCGGCGACAGGGGATTCACCCCTCCACTTT; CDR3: CASRPATGDSPLHF
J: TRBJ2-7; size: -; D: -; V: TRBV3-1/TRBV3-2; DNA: TGTGCCAGCAGCCAAGACGCCGCGGGGCACGAGCAGTACTTC; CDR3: CASSQDAAGHEQYF
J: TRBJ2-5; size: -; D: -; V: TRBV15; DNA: TGTGCCACCAGCACCGGAGGAGTCCAAGAGACCCAGTACTTC; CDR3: CATSTGGVQETQYF
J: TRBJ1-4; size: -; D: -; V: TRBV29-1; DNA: TGCAGCGTTGGGGAGCGACAGGTTAATGAAAAACTGTTTTTT; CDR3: CSVGERQVNEKLFF
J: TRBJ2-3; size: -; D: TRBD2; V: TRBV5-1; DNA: TGCGCCAGCAGCTTGATGGGCGGGAGGGTGGATACGCAGTATTTT; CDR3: CASSLMGGRVDTQYF
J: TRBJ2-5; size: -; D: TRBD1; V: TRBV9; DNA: TGTGCCAGCAGCGCCGGGACAGGGGGATTAAAAGAGACCCAGTACTTC; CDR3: CASSAGTGGLKETQYF
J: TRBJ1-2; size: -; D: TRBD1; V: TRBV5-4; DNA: TGTGCCAGCAGCCCCCCTGTGACCCCCACAACAGGGGGCGGGGGCTACACCTTC; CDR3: CASSPPVTPTTGGGGYTF
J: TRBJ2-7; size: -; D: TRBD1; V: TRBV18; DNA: TGTGCCAGCTCACTGGACAGGGGTGGCGACGAGCAGTACTTC; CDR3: CASSLDRGGDEQYF
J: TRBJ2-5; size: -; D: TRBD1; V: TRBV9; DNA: TGTGCCAGCAGCACAGGGGCGGGAGAGACCCAGTACTTC; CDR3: CASSTGAGETQYF
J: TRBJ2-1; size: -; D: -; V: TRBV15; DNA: TGTGCCACCAGCAGAGGTGGTAAAGCTCACTCTGGCAATGAGCAGTTCTTC; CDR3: CATSRGGKAHSGNEQFF
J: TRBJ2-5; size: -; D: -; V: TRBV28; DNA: TGTGCCAGCAGTTTCGAAGTGAGGGAGACCCAGTACTTC; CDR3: CASSFEVRETQYF
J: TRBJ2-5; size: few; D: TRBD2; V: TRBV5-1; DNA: TGCGCCAGCAGCATTGGACTAGCGGGAGGGCCGTTATGGGAGACCCAGTACTTC; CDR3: CASSIGLAGGPLWETQYF
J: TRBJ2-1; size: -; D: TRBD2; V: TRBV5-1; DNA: TGCGCCAGCAGCTTGGGAACTAGCGCATACAATGAGCAGTTCTTC; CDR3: CASSLGTSAYNEQFF
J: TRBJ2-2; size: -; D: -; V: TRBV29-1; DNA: TGCAGCACCTCAGAGACTTCGAACACCGGGGAGCTGTTTTTT; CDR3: CSTSETSNTGELFF
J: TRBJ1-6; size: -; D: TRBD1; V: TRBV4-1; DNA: TGCGCCAGCAGCCAGGAAGGGGGCTCCCGATGGTCACCCCTCCACTTT; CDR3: CASSQEGGSRWSPLHF
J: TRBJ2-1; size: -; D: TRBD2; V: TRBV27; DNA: TGTGCCAGCAGTTTACTACTAGCGGGCAATGAGCAGTTCTTC; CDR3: CASSLLLAGNEQFF
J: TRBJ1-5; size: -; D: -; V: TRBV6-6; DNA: TGTGCCAGCAGTTACCTACAGAATAGCAATCAGCCCCAGCATTTT; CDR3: CASSYLQNSNQPQHF
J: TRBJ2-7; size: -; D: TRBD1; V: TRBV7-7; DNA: TGTGCTAGCAGCTTAGCGAAGGGGGCGTCCTACGAGCAGTACTTC; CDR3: CASSLAKGASYEQYF
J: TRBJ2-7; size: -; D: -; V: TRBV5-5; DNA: TGTGCCAGCAGCTCGAGGGGGAGCTCCTACGAGCAGTACTTC; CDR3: CASSSRGSSYEQYF
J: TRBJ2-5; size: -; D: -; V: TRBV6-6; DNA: TGTGCCAGCAGCATTGCCGGAGAGACCCAGTACTTC; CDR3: CASSIAGETQYF
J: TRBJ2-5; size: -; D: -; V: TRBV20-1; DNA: TGCAGTCTGGAGTACCAAGAGACCCAGTACTTC; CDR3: CSLEYQETQYF
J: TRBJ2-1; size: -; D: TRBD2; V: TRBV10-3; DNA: TGTGCCATCAGTGAACGACTAGCGGACAATGAGCAGTTCTTC; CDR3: CAISERLADNEQFF
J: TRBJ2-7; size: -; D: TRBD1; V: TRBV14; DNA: TGTGCCAGCAGCCAAAGGGACAGGTCGCTCTACGAGCAGTACTTC; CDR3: CASSQRDRSLYEQYF
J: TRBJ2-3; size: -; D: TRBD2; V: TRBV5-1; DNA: TGCGCCAGCAGCTTCAGCGGACTAGCGGTTATCCAGTTCGGCGCAGATACGCAGTATTTT; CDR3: CASSFSGLAVIQFGADTQYF
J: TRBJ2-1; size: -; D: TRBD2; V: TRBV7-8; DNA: TGTGCCAGCAGCTTAGTGCCCCACCTAGCGGGCCATTACAATGAGCAGTTCTTC; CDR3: CASSLVPHLAGHYNEQFF
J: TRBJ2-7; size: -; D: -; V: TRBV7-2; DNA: TGTGCCAGCAGCTTCCGGACACCGACCTACGAGCAGTACTTC; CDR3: CASSFRTPTYEQYF
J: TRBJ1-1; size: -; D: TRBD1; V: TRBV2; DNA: TGTGCCAGCAGTCAAGACAGGGCCACTGAAGCTTTCTTT; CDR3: CASSQDRATEAFF
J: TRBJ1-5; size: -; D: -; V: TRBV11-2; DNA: TGTGCCAGCAGCGTAAACAGGGATCAGCCCCAGCATTTT; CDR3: CASSVNRDQPQHF
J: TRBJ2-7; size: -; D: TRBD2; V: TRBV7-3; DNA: TGTGCCAGCAGCCCCCAGGCTAGCGGCTACGAGCAGTACTTC; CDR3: CASSPQASGYEQYF
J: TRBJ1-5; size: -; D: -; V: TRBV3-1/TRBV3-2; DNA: TGTGCCAGCAGCCAAGACGCCAGTAGCAATCAGCCCCAGCATTTT; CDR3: CASSQDASSNQPQHF
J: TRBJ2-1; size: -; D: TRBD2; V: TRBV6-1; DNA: TGTGCCAGCAGTGAAGGCCTAGCGGGGCCGAACAATGAGCAGTTCTTC; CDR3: CASSEGLAGPNNEQFF
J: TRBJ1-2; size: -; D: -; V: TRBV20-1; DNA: TGCAGTGCTAGAGCCAGGGTTAGCTACACCTTC; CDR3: CSARARVSYTF
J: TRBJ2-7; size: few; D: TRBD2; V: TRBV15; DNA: TGTGCCACCAGCAGAGCGAGGACTAGCTACGAGCAGTACTTC; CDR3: CATSRARTSYEQYF
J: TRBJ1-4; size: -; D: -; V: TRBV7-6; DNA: TGTGCCAGCAGCTTTGGTCGCACAGTCAATGAAAAACTGTTTTTT; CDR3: CASSFGRTVNEKLFF
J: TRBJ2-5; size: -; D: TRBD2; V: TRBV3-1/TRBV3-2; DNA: TGTGCCAGCAGCCAAGATACTAGCGGGAACCAAGAGACCCAGTACTTC; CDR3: CASSQDTSGNQETQYF
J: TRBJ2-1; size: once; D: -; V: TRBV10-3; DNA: TGTGCCACTATGATCGGGGTAACGAATGAGCAGTTCTTC; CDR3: CATMIGVTNEQFF
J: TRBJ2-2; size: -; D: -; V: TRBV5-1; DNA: TGCGCCAGCAGCCAGGGTAGGCAGACCGGGGAGCTGTTTTTT; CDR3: CASSQGRQTGELFF
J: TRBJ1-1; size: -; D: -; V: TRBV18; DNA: TGTGCCAGCTCACCAGGGGCGCAAACTGAAGCTTTCTTT; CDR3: CASSPGAQTEAFF
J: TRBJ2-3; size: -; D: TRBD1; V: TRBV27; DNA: TGTGCCAGCAGTTTTGTGCGGACAGGAGGCAGCACAGATACGCAGTATTTT; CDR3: CASSFVRTGGSTDTQYF
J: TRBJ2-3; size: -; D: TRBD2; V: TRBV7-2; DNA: TGTGCCAGCAGCCCATTACTAGCGACAGATACGCAGTATTTT; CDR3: CASSPLLATDTQYF
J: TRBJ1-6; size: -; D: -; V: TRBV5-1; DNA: TGCGCCAGCAGCCTGGAGGAGGGTTCACCCCTCCACTTT; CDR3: CASSLEEGSPLHF
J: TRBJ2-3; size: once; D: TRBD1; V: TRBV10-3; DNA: TGTGCCATCAGTGAGCCCGTTAAGGGGGCGGATACGCAGTATTTT; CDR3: CAISEPVKGADTQYF
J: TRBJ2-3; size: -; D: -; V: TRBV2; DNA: TGTGCCAGCAGTCCTAGCACAGATACGCAGTATTTT; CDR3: CASSPSTDTQYF
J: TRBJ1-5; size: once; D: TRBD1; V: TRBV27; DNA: TGTGCCAGCAGTTTATGGGCGGGACAGGGTGGCAATCAGCCCCAGCATTTT; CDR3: CASSLWAGQGGNQPQHF
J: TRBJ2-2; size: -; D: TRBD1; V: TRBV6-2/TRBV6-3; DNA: TGTGCCAGCAGTTACTTGGGACAGGGGATCGGGGAGCTGTTTTTT; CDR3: CASSYLGQGIGELFF
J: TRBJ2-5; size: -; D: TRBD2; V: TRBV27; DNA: TGTGCCAGCTCTTTAGCGGGAGATAGGTTGGAGACCCAGTACTTC; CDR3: CASSLAGDRLETQYF
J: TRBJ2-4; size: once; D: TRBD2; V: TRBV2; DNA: TGTGCCAGCAGCATGAGGATCGGGACTAGCGGGAGACCCGTGGCCAAAAACATTCAGTACTTC; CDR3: CASSMRIGTSGRPVAKNIQYF
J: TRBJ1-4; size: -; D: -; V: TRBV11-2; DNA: TGTGCCAGCAGCAACTTCATCCCTGGGCAGGTCGACGAAAAACTGTTTTTT; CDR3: CASSNFIPGQVDEKLFF
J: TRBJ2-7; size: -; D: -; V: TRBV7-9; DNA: TGTGCCAGCAGCTTCCCCGACTTATCCTACGAGCAGTACTTC; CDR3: CASSFPDLSYEQYF
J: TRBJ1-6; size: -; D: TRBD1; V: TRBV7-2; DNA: TGTGCCAGCAGCCCTATTATAACCTCAGGGGGTTCACCCCTCCACTTT; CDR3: CASSPIITSGGSPLHF
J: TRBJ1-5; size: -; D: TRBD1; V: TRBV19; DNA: TGTGCCAGTAGTGTATCCTTCTGGGACAGGGGAGATCAGCCCCAGCATTTT; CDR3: CASSVSFWDRGDQPQHF